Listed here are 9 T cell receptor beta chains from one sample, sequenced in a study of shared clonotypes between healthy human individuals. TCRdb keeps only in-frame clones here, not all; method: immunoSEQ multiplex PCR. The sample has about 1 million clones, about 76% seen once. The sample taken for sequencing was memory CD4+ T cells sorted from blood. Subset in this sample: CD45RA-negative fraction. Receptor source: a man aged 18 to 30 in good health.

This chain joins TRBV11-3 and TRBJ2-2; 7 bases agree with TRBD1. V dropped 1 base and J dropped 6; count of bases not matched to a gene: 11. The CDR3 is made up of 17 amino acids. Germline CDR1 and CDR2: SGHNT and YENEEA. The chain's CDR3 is CASSLAQTGQSSGELFF. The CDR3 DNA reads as TGTGCCAGCAGCTTAGCTCAGACAGGGCAATCTTCCGGGGAGCTGTTTTTT. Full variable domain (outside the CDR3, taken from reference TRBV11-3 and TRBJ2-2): EAGVVQSPRYKIIEKKQPVAFWCNPISGHNTLYWYLQNLGQGPELLIRYENEEAVDDSQLPKDRFSAERLKGVDSTLKIQPAELGDSAVYLCASSLAQTGQSSGELFFGEGSRLTVL.

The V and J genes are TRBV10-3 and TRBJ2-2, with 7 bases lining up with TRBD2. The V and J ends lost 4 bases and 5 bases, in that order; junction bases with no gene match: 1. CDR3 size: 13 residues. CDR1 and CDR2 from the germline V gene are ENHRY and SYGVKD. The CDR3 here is CAISVGGTGELFF. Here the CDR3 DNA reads TGTGCCATCAGTGTGGGAGGGACCGGGGAGCTGTTTTTT.

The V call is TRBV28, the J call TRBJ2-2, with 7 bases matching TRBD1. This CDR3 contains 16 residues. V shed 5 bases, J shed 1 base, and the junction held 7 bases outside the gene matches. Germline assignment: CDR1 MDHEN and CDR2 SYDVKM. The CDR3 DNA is TGTGCCAGCAGTCCCCACAGGGGCCTGAACACCGGGGAGCTGTTTTTT. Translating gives CASSPHRGLNTGELFF.

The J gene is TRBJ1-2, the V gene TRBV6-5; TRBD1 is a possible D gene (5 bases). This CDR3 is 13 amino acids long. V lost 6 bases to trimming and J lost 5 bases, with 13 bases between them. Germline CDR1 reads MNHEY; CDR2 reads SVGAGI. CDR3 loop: CASRFLAGYGYTF. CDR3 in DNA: TGTGCCAGCAGATTTCTGGCAGGGTATGGCTACACCTTC.

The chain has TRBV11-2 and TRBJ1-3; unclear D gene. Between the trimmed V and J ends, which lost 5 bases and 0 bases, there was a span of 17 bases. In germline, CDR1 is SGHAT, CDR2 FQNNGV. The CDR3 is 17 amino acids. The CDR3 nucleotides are TGTGCCAGCAGCCCCCGGTTCCGGGATCTCTCTGGAAACACCATATATTTT. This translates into CASSPRFRDLSGNTIYF.

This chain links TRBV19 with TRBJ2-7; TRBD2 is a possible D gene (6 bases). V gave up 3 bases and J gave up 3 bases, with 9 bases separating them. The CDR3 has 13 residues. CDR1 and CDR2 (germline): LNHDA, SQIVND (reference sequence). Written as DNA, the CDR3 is TGTGCCAGTAGTATGGGGAGGCTCTACGAGCAGTACTTC. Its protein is CASSMGRLYEQYF.

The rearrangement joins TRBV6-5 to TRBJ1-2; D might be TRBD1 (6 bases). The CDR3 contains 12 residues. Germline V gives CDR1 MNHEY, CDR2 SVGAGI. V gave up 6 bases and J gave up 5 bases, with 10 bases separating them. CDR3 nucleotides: TGTGCCAGCAGCCCGACAGGTTATGGCTACACCTTC. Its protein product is CASSPTGYGYTF.

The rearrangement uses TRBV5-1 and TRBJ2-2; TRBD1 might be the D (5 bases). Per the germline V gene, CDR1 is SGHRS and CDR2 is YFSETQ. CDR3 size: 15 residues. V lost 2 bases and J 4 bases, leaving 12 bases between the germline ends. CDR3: CASSLQAPGTGELFF. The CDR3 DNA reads TGCGCCAGCAGCTTACAGGCCCCGGGCACCGGGGAGCTGTTTTTT.

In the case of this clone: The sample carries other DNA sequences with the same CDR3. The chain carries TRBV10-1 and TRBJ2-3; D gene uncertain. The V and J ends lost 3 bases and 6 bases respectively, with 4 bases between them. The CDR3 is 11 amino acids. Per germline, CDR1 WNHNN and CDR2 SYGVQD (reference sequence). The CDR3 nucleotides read TGCGCCAGCAGTGATCTTGATACGCAGTATTTT. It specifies CASSDLDTQYF.